This entry features one T cell receptor beta chain sequence. From germline, CDR1 is KGHSH and CDR2 LQKENI. The CDR3 covers 15 residues. The V and J ends lost 2 bases and 2 bases respectively, with 12 bases between them. The sample originates from a study of blood T cell repertoires in COVID-19. Background on the study: Samples came from the United States, Italy and Spain, spanning acute and convalescent COVID-19. T cells, B-cell-depleted T cells, or PBMCs supplied cDNA or gDNA.

How the authors handled the data: Nucleated cell counts were estimated from reference gene primer amplification. Measured with immunoSEQ multiplex PCR; TCRdb has only the in-frame clones, and not every one. The V and J calls and the clone size are those of that table, but D and trimming were determined from the DNA. Altogether approximately 31,000 clones are present, approximately 91% being singletons, with the ten largest covering 13%. Sequences were obtained from peripheral blood. The TCR originated in a man between 70 and 80 years old with active COVID-19. The chain employs TRBV18 and TRBJ1-1, with D tentatively TRBD1 (6 bases). The CDR3 region has the DNA TGTGCCAGCTCACCAAGTCAGGGGAGTAACACTGAAGCTTTCTTT. It codes for CASSPSQGSNTEAFF.